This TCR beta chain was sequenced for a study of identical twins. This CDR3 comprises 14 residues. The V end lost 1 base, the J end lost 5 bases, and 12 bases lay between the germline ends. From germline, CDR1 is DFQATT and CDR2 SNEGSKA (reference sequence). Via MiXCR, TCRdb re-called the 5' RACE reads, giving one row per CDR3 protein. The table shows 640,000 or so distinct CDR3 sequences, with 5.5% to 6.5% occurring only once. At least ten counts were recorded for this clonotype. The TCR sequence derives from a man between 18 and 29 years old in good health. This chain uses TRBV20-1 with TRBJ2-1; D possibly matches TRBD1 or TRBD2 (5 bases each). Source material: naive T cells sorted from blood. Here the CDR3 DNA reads TGCAGTGCTAGAGCCCTGGGGCGGGACAATGAGCAGTTCTTC. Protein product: CSARALGRDNEQFF.